Below are 20 T cell receptor beta chains sequenced from a single sample in a study of cytomegalovirus exposure and HLA in healthy donors. PCR was performed using 60 Vbeta and 13 Jbeta primers. The method was immunoSEQ multiplex PCR; TCRdb's version includes in-frame clones alone and lacks a portion of them. The table has around 130,000 clones, 80% to 85% seen once. The sequencing sample was made of PBMCs. These receptors were collected from a man aged 18 to 35 in good health and CMV-seronegative.

The count of this clone is one. This chain joins TRBV27 and TRBJ1-1, with a weak D call TRBD1 (5 bases). The CDR3 runs to 15 residues. Germline-derived CDR1 and CDR2 are MNHEY and SMNVEV (reference sequence). V lost 0 bases and J 3 bases, leaving 11 bases between the germline ends. CDR3 nucleotide sequence: TGTGCCAGCAGTTTATCCCAGGGTAGGGACACTGAAGCTTTCTTT. Translation: CASSLSQGRDTEAFF.

The chain joins TRBV28 to TRBJ1-5, with D maybe TRBD1 (6 bases). Trimming cost V 5 bases and J 6 bases, with 8 bases left between them. The germline V gene has CDR1 MDHEN and CDR2 SYDVKM. The CDR3 is made up of 12 amino acids. CDR3 amino acids: CASSAGVQPQHF. The CDR3 DNA is TGTGCCAGCAGTGCAGGGGTTCAGCCCCAGCATTTT.

J is TRBJ1-2 and V is TRBV27, with TRBD1 matching over 7 bases. This CDR3 contains 15 residues. CDR1 MNHEY and CDR2 SMNVEV come from the germline V gene (reference sequence). Losses at the gene ends were 5 bases for V and 0 bases for J; bases not matched to a gene: 6. CDR3 in amino acids: CASSHDRVSNYGYTF. DNA of the CDR3: TGTGCCAGCAGTCACGACAGGGTTTCTAACTATGGCTACACCTTC.

This chain connects TRBV5-4 to TRBJ1-2; 9 bases fit TRBD1. Germline trimming cut 4 bases from V and 0 bases from J; bases unmatched to any gene: 4. Germline values: CDR1 SGHNT, CDR2 YYREEE (reference sequence). The CDR3 spans 15 residues. In DNA form, the CDR3 reads TGTGCCAGCAGCCGGGACAGGGTAGCTAACTATGGCTACACCTTC. Translating it yields CASSRDRVANYGYTF.

The chain uses TRBV10-3 and TRBJ1-6, with D perhaps matching TRBD1 (5 bases). This CDR3 spans 14 amino acids. Between the trimmed V and J ends, which lost 11 bases and 5 bases, there was a span of 16 bases. The germline V gene has CDR1 ENHRY and CDR2 SYGVKD. This chain's CDR3 is CASNQGFHNSPLHF. The CDR3 DNA sequence: TGTGCCTCCAACCAGGGATTCCATAATTCACCCCTCCACTTT.

The rearrangement joins TRBV5-6 to TRBJ1-2; a possible D gene is TRBD1 (5 bases). Germline CDR1 and CDR2: SGHDT and YYEEEE. The CDR3 sequence is 14 residues long. The V gene lost 2 bases and the J gene lost 2 bases, with 10 bases spanning the gap. For the CDR3, the DNA is TGTGCCAGCAGCTTTCGGGGGGAAAACTATGGCTACACCTTC. Translated: CASSFRGENYGYTF.

This chain connects TRBV18 to TRBJ1-1; possible D gene TRBD1, 5 bases. Trimming cost V 0 bases and J 4 bases, with 12 bases left between them. Germline assignment: CDR1 KGHSH and CDR2 LQKENI. This CDR3 has 15 amino acids. The CDR3 DNA is TGTGCCAGCTCACCACCGGACAACTTGGGCACTGAAGCTTTCTTT. This gives the protein CASSPPDNLGTEAFF.

This clone was seen a single time. The V call is TRBV12-5, the J call TRBJ1-5; 12 nucleotides line up with TRBD1. Losses at the gene ends were 5 bases for V and 0 bases for J; bases not matched to a gene: 8. The length of the CDR3 is 18 residues. Germline V gives CDR1 LGHNT, CDR2 FRNRAP. Here the CDR3 reads CASGPGTGGSNSNQPQHF. Here the CDR3 DNA reads TGTGCTAGTGGTCCAGGGACAGGGGGCTCGAATAGCAATCAGCCCCAGCATTTT.

The chain is built from TRBV11-2 and TRBJ1-2; D is unresolved. This CDR3 contains 14 residues. The germline gives CDR1 SGHAT, CDR2 FQNNGV. V was shortened by 6 bases and J by 2 bases, with 13 bases between the two germline ends. The CDR3 nucleotides read TGTGCCAGCAGGACACTTCCGGAAAACTATGGCTACACCTTC. This codes for CASRTLPENYGYTF.

This chain uses TRBV4-3 with TRBJ2-7; D possibly corresponds to TRBD1 (6 bases). This CDR3 has 14 amino acids. Germline CDR1 reads LGHNA; CDR2 reads YSLEER. V lost 3 bases and J 1 base, leaving 10 bases between the germline ends. The CDR3 region is CASSQGAGSYEQYF. Written as DNA, the CDR3 is TGCGCCAGCAGCCAGGGGGCAGGATCCTACGAGCAGTACTTC.

The genes are TRBV9 and TRBJ2-5; 7 bases align to TRBD2. Germline V lookup: CDR1 SGDLS, CDR2 YYNGEE. This CDR3 region has 15 residues. Germline trimming cut 0 bases from V and 5 bases from J; bases unmatched to any gene: 7. The CDR3 loop reads CASSVVGGGGETQYF. The DNA for the CDR3 is TGTGCCAGCAGCGTAGTGGGCGGGGGAGGGGAGACCCAGTACTTC. Drawing the rest from reference TRBV9 and TRBJ2-5, the complete variable domain is DSGVTQTPKHLITATGQRVTLRCSPRSGDLSVYWYQQSLDQGLQFLIQYYNGEERAKGNILERFSAQQFPDLHSELNLSSLELGDSALYFCASSVVGGGGETQYFGPGTRLLVL.

The genes are TRBV5-1 and TRBJ1-2; D possibly corresponds to TRBD1 (5 bases). The CDR3 loop spans 12 amino acids. The V gene's germline CDR1 is SGHRS and CDR2 YFSETQ. V shed 4 bases and J shed 6 bases, with 10 bases lying between them. Written as DNA, the CDR3 is TGCGCCAGCAGCGCGCAGGGTAATGGCTACACCTTC. Protein product: CASSAQGNGYTF.

This clone was seen just once. This chain joins TRBV5-1 and TRBJ1-6; 10 bases align to TRBD1. Germline V CDR1 and CDR2: SGHRS, YFSETQ. V lost 4 bases and J lost 14; bases outside the gene matches: 6. This CDR3 is 13 amino acids long. DNA for the CDR3: TGCGCCAGCAGCACCGGGACAGGGGTTTCCCTCCACTTT. Translated, it gives CASSTGTGVSLHF.

The chain has TRBV7-9 and TRBJ2-7; the D is unclear. This CDR3 region has 17 residues. Germline values: CDR1 SEHNR, CDR2 FQNEAQ (reference sequence). V lost 3 bases and J 0 bases, leaving 18 bases between the germline ends. The CDR3 bases are TGTGCCAGCAGCTTCACCCCAAGTCAAGTTAGCTCCTACGAGCAGTACTTC. Translated, it gives CASSFTPSQVSSYEQYF.

The chain joins TRBV2 to TRBJ1-5, with 11 bases lining up with TRBD1. J lost 6 bases, V lost 6 bases, and 16 bases had no gene match. The CDR3 has 18 amino acids. CDR1 is SNHLY and CDR2 is FYNNEI in the germline V gene. The CDR3 loop is CASRAPGTGGQVGQPQHF. CDR3 DNA sequence: TGTGCCAGCAGGGCCCCCGGGACAGGGGGACAGGTGGGTCAGCCCCAGCATTTT.

The V call is TRBV27, the J call TRBJ2-6; no reliable D call. The CDR3 length is 14 residues. The germline V gene encodes CDR1 MNHEY and CDR2 SMNVEV (reference sequence). The ends were cut back, 5 bases at V and 0 bases at J, with 5 bases in the middle. The CDR3 spells CASSQASGANVLTF. CDR3 nucleotide sequence: TGTGCCAGCAGTCAGGCCTCTGGGGCCAACGTCCTGACTTTC. The full variable domain, completed using reference TRBV27 and TRBJ2-6, is EAQVTQNPRYLITVTGKKLTVTCSQNMNHEYMSWYRQDPGLGLRQIYYSMNVEVTDKGDVPEGYKVSRKEKRNFPLILESPSPNQTSLYFCASSQASGANVLTFGAGSRLTVL.

The chain recombines TRBV6-5 with TRBJ1-5; the D gene is possibly TRBD1 (5 bases). V dropped 5 bases and J dropped 7 bases, with 9 bases sitting between them. Germline-derived CDR1 and CDR2 are MNHEY and SVGAGI. This CDR3 has 12 residues. CDR3 amino acids: CASSRRGQPQHF. CDR3 nucleotide sequence: TGTGCCAGCAGTAGACGGGGGCAGCCCCAGCATTTT.

The CDR3 nucleotides read TGTGCCAGCAGTGACGGGACTAGGGAATACAATGAGCAGTTCTTC. Its translation is CASSDGTREYNEQFF. This sequence joins TRBV28 and TRBJ2-1; TRBD2 aligns across 8 bases. With 5 bases clipped from V and 4 bases from J, the junction kept 7 bases outside the gene matches. Per germline, CDR1 MDHEN and CDR2 SYDVKM. CDR3 length: 15 residues.

This chain links TRBV27 with TRBJ1-6; no definite D call. The germline V gene encodes CDR1 MNHEY and CDR2 SMNVEV (reference sequence). Deletions cut 6 bases from V and 4 bases from J, with 10 bases between. The CDR3 consists of 14 residues. For the CDR3, the DNA is TGTGCCAGCAGGGGCAGCAAGTATAATTCACCCCTCCACTTT. Translated: CASRGSKYNSPLHF.

The chain couples TRBV4-3 to TRBJ1-6; the D is unclear. Germline CDR1 reads LGHNA; CDR2 reads YSLEER. This CDR3 is built from 12 residues. V was shortened by 3 bases and J by 7 bases, with 4 bases between the two germline ends. For the CDR3, the DNA is TGCGCCAGCAGCCACAAAAATTCACCCCTCCACTTT. It translates to CASSHKNSPLHF.